These T cell receptor beta chains were read from a single sample in a study of lymphopenia after photon versus proton radiotherapy. Assay used: immunoSEQ multiplex PCR; TCRdb lists only in-frame clones, some missing. The table lists around 63,000 clones, more than 75% of them singletons, with 11% in the top ten. This material consisted of peripheral blood, taken from a patient treated with proton-based radiotherapy. Receptors were obtained from an older man with esophageal cancer. The conserved cysteine and the conserved F or W are not part of the CDR3 here. The order of the fields is CDR3 protein, D gene, V gene, J gene. D genes are given only for firm matches.

ASSVRGGTSPLH	NA	TRBV19	TRBJ1-6
ASSPRQGEGNIQY	TRBD1	TRBV5-4	TRBJ2-4
ASSLRRGPLGETQY	NA	TRBV5-1	TRBJ2-5
ASGLGTAYNEQF	TRBD1	TRBV28	TRBJ2-1
ATSRDRQRTLMVETQY	NA	TRBV15	TRBJ2-5
ASSSLYEQY	NA	TRBV7-2	TRBJ2-7
ASSPTDRSGAPLH	NA	TRBV18	TRBJ1-6
ASSLSGGVSDTQY	TRBD2	TRBV5-8	TRBJ2-3
ASSFSGSGAGELF	TRBD2	TRBV5-1	TRBJ2-2
ASSLSIQSNTEAF	NA	TRBV4-1	TRBJ1-1
ASSQGIRTGELF	NA	TRBV14	TRBJ2-2
ASSFQGGDTEAF	TRBD1	TRBV7-2	TRBJ1-1
ASSQGFRGAEKLF	NA	TRBV14	TRBJ1-4
ASSDRGEKLF	NA	TRBV25-1	TRBJ1-4
AWSSADNQPQH	NA	TRBV30	TRBJ1-5
ASSPRGRAGEKLF	NA	TRBV4-3	TRBJ1-4
ASSPSGGANGYT	NA	TRBV18	TRBJ1-2
ASARTGGPQPQH	TRBD1	TRBV6-1	TRBJ1-5
ASRDDGGAGNTIY	NA	TRBV6-6	TRBJ1-3
ASSLGTGSPY	TRBD1	TRBV11-2	TRBJ2-5
ASSLDPGANTGELF	NA	TRBV5-1	TRBJ2-2
ASSLDRSGRGKETQY	NA	TRBV5-1	TRBJ2-5
ASRKGSWGNQPQH	NA	TRBV6-5	TRBJ1-5
ASTTQGGLIGYT	TRBD1	TRBV5-6	TRBJ1-2
ASSFGSEQF	NA	TRBV7-2	TRBJ2-1
ASSRRTGVNNQPQH	TRBD1	TRBV7-8	TRBJ1-5
ASMRSVTEAF	NA	TRBV5-8	TRBJ1-1
SVRYNEQF	NA	TRBV29-1	TRBJ2-1
ASSSSHGLAGRSYEQY	TRBD2	TRBV7-2	TRBJ2-7
SVEVGTSNYEQY	NA	TRBV29-1	NA
ASESSGANVLT	NA	TRBV6-1	TRBJ2-6
ASSGVGAGNTIY	NA	TRBV2	TRBJ1-3
ASSGVAGNTIY	NA	TRBV6-6	TRBJ1-3
ASSGTADRGLWEKLF	TRBD1	TRBV9	TRBJ1-4
ASSPLTSGAHNEQF	TRBD2	TRBV14	TRBJ2-1
ASSLRAGQAFTDTQY	TRBD1	TRBV27	TRBJ2-3
ASSLDRPSAEQY	NA	TRBV5-4	TRBJ2-7
AWGAPLGYATNEKLF	NA	TRBV30	TRBJ1-4
ASRPGQAVDTQY	TRBD1	TRBV6-5	TRBJ2-3
ASSFNRANQPQH	NA	TRBV27	TRBJ1-5
ASSLAGGLGETQY	NA	TRBV11-2	TRBJ2-5
ASSQGGKRVRETQY	NA	TRBV14	TRBJ2-5
ASGRGNEKLF	NA	TRBV7-2	TRBJ1-4
ASSQEWGMSYEQY	NA	TRBV4-3	TRBJ2-7
ASSQLAGGGNEQF	TRBD2	TRBV5-1	TRBJ2-1
ASSFAGTRSYEQY	TRBD2	TRBV5-6	TRBJ2-7